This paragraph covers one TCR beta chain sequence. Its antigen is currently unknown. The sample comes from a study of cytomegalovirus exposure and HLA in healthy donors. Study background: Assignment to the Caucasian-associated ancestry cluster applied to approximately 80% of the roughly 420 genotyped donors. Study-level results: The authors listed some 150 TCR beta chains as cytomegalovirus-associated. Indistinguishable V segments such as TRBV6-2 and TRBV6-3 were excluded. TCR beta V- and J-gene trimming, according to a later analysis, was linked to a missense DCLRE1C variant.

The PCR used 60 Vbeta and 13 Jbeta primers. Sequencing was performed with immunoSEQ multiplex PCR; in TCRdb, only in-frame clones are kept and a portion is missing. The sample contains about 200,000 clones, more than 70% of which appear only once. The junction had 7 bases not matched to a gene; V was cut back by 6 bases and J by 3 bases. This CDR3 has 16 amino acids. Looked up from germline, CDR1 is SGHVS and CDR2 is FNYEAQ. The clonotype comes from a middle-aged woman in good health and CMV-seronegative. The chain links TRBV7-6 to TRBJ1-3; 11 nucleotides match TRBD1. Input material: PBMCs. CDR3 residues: CASSRTDRGHGNTIYF. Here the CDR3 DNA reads TGTGCCAGCAGTCGAACGGACAGGGGGCATGGAAACACCATATATTTT.